A single sample gave rise to the 10 T cell receptor beta chains below, sequenced in a study of long-term antiretroviral therapy in people with HIV (dated by TCRdb to 2021 to 2024). The immunoSEQ hsTCRB v3.0 assay was used at survey level resolution to sequence the TRB variable region. The table comes from immuneACCESS by way of TCRdb, which keeps in-frame sequences with V and J called. Part of the clones is missing from these tables; in studies checked, under half for an unresolved V gene and the rest for unknown reasons. The sample records over 30,000 clones, under 85% of which are singletons. The leading ten clones occupy around 5.9% of the sample. The sample here was unsorted PBMCs, taken 1 year after starting antiretroviral therapy. The receptors stem from a man aged 18 to 30 with HIV.

The rearrangement links TRBV6-5 to TRBJ2-5; no reliable D call. Trimming pared 4 bases from V and 3 bases from J, leaving 12 bases between. The germline V gene encodes CDR1 MNHEY and CDR2 SVGAGI. The CDR3 loop spans 14 amino acids. The CDR3 coding sequence is TGTGCCAGCAGTTCCCCGGACGGAGAAGAGACCCAGTACTTC. It codes for CASSSPDGEETQYF.

The sample holds one count of this clone. The rearrangement links TRBV6-4 to TRBJ2-1; 7 positions agree with TRBD2. Trimming took 3 bases from V and 4 from J; bases not matched to a gene: 12. The CDR3 sequence is 17 residues long. Germline CDR1 is MRHNA and CDR2 is SNTAGT. CDR3 loop: CASSESSGPYRYNEQFF. CDR3 in DNA: TGTGCCAGCAGTGAGTCTAGCGGCCCTTATAGGTACAATGAGCAGTTCTTC.

In this sample, this clone turned up once. The gene calls are TRBV19 and TRBJ2-5; D is unresolved. V was shortened by 5 bases and J by 0 bases, with 10 bases between the two germline ends. CDR1 is LNHDA, CDR2 SQIVND, per germline (reference sequence). This CDR3 contains 14 residues. CDR3 DNA sequence: TGTGCCAGTAGTTCTCAGCTATACCAAGAGACCCAGTACTTC. Residues: CASSSQLYQETQYF.

The J gene is TRBJ1-2, the V gene TRBV11-2; no firm D call. From germline, CDR1 is SGHAT and CDR2 FQNNGV. V gave up 1 base and J gave up 3 bases, with 15 bases separating them. The CDR3 consists of 16 residues. The CDR3: CASSLGIGWADYGYTF. The CDR3 bases are TGTGCCAGCAGCTTAGGAATCGGGTGGGCGGACTATGGCTACACCTTC.

CDR3 in amino acids: CASSRSREFNYNEQFF. The CDR3 nucleotides are TGTGCCAGCTCACGGTCCAGGGAATTTAACTACAATGAGCAGTTCTTC. The genes are TRBV18 and TRBJ2-1, with a weak D call TRBD1 (5 bases). Germline lookup yields CDR1 KGHSH and CDR2 LQKENI. V dropped 4 bases and J dropped 3 bases, with 16 bases sitting between them. This CDR3 has 16 amino acids.

V is TRBV5-1 and J is TRBJ2-6, with D maybe TRBD1 (6 bases). The V end lost 0 bases, the J end lost 4 bases, and 17 bases lay between the germline ends. Per germline, CDR1 SGHRS and CDR2 YFSETQ. The CDR3 covers 18 residues. The CDR3 protein is CASSLVGGRGTGANVLTF. In nucleotides, the CDR3 is TGCGCCAGCAGCTTGGTAGGGGGTCGTGGGACCGGGGCCAACGTCCTGACTTTC.

The chain recombines TRBV4-3 with TRBJ1-1, with D possibly being TRBD1 (5 bases). CDR1 LGHNA and CDR2 YSLEER come from the germline V gene. CDR3 size: 15 residues. Trimming took off 0 bases at V and 4 bases at J, with 12 bases between the two ends. The CDR3 region has the DNA TGCGCCAGCAGCCAAGATCGGGTGGGGGTCACTGAAGCTTTCTTT. It encodes CASSQDRVGVTEAFF.

The V and J genes are TRBV10-3 and TRBJ2-1, with 8 positions matching TRBD1. The CDR3 runs to 17 residues. CDR1 is ENHRY and CDR2 is SYGVKD in the germline V gene. The V gene end was trimmed by 0 bases and the J gene end by 9 bases; junction bases not matched to a gene: 13. The DNA of the CDR3 is TGTGCCATCAGTGAGTCCCACCCCGACAGGGGAGGCGGTGAGCAGTTCTTC. Amino acid sequence: CAISESHPDRGGGEQFF.

The sample holds one count of this clone. The V gene is TRBV6-5, the J gene TRBJ1-2; perhaps TRBD1 as D (6 bases). V was trimmed by 7 bases and J by 4 bases, leaving 16 bases between them. Germline CDR1 MNHEY, CDR2 SVGAGI. The CDR3 length is 14 residues. The CDR3 region has the DNA TGTGCCAGCACCCAACAGGGCGACGGCTATGGCTACACCTTC. Its protein is CASTQQGDGYGYTF.

Only a few counts were recorded for this clone. The chain has TRBV7-9 and TRBJ2-2; TRBD2 matches at 13 bases. Germline CDR1 is SEHNR and CDR2 is FQNEAQ (reference sequence). This CDR3 region has 18 residues. J lost 1 base, V lost 3 bases, and 5 bases had no gene match. For the CDR3, the DNA is TGTGCCAGCAGCTTCCAACTAGCGGGAGGGGTGAACACCGGGGAGCTGTTTTTT. This codes for CASSFQLAGGVNTGELFF.